This T cell receptor (beta chain) was recorded in a study of T cells in Graves' hyperthyroidism and ophthalmopathy. Background on the study: It was at initial diagnosis, before any treatment, that peripheral blood was collected. General observations from the study: Most thyroid clonotypes that were expanded above 0.001 also turned up in blood.

TCR beta CDR3 region amplification was performed from RNA transcripts. Using the HTBI primer set, a first-round RT-PCR was run on the TCR CDR3. TCRdb reprocessed the multiplex PCR reads with MiXCR, giving one entry per CDR3 protein. The data show about 350,000 distinct CDR3 sequences, about 18% seen once. For this clonotype: Its antigen is unidentified.

Hyperthyroidism in the patients, aged 18 to 65, was newly diagnosed and under 2 months in duration. Any patient presenting with uncontrolled infection, other autoimmune disease, pregnancy or lactation was left out. The receptor's source is a woman aged 30 to 39 with Graves' hyperthyroidism that later progressed to Graves' ophthalmopathy. The sample consisted of blood.

CDR3 protein: CASSPRGRVGNNEQFF. The CDR3 bases are TGTGCCAGCAGCCCCAGGGGCAGGGTAGGGAACAATGAGCAGTTCTTC. The V call is TRBV7-9, the J call TRBJ2-1, with a weak D call TRBD1 (6 bases). Germline-derived CDR1 and CDR2 are SEHNR and FQNEAQ (reference sequence). The V end was cut by 5 bases, the J end by 5 bases, with 19 bases between. The CDR3 is 16 amino acids.